The rows below give T cell receptor beta chains drawn from one sample of a study of identical twins. Each CDR3 protein is one row after TCRdb ran MiXCR on the 5' RACE reads. The sample lists about 520,000 distinct CDR3 sequences, around 20% occurring once. Separately, the same data were catalogued under a study of T cells expressing NK-cell markers.

The source material was CD4+ T cells sorted from blood. Receptor source: a woman younger than 30 in good health. Each CDR3 is given with its conserved first and last residue. D genes are given only for firm matches. Clone size is not always given. Where it is, it says once, few, many or a class for expanded clones.

NA,TRBV7-2,NA,TRBJ1-2,TGTGCCAGCAGCACGGACGTAAATGCTGGCTACACCTTC,CASSTDVNAGYTF
NA,TRBV10-3,NA,TRBJ1-2,TGTGCCACCTCGAAGCCTGGATCTGGCTACACCTTC,CATSKPGSGYTF
NA,TRBV5-1,NA,TRBJ1-6,TGCGCCAGCAGCTTCGGACCAAAGGGTACGGGTAATTCACCCCTCCACTTT,CASSFGPKGTGNSPLHF
few,TRBV27,NA,TRBJ2-3,TGTGCCAGCAGCTTAGCATACCGGGGCAGACTCACAGATACGCAGTATTTT,CASSLAYRGRLTDTQYF
few,TRBV20-1,NA,TRBJ2-4,TGCAGTGCAGACTGGGGGGCCAAAAACATTCAGTACTTC,CSADWGAKNIQYF
few,TRBV12-3/TRBV12-4,NA,TRBJ1-5,TGTGCCAGCAGTTTAACCCATGGGGGCAATCAGCCCCAGCATTTT,CASSLTHGGNQPQHF
NA,TRBV5-6,NA,TRBJ1-5,TGTGCCAGCAGCCCAGGGATTAATCAGCCCCAGCATTTT,CASSPGINQPQHF
few,TRBV2,NA,TRBJ2-1,TGTGCCAGCAGTGAAAGAAGGGGACGTTCGTTCTTC,CASSERRGRSFF
NA,TRBV20-1,NA,TRBJ1-2,TGCAGTGCTAGAGTCTTGGGGCCGAGGGGCTACACCTTC,CSARVLGPRGYTF
NA,TRBV11-2,NA,TRBJ2-2,TGTGCCAGCAGCCTCCTGGGGACATCACTGAACACCGGGGAGCTGTTTTTT,CASSLLGTSLNTGELFF
NA,TRBV10-2,NA,TRBJ1-1,TGCGCCAGCAGTCAACAGGGTACAGCTTTCTTT,CASSQQGTAFF
NA,TRBV7-6,NA,TRBJ1-2,TGTGCCAGCAGCTTAAGCCCGTCCGGACAGCAAAGTGGCTACACCTTC,CASSLSPSGQQSGYTF
NA,TRBV9,NA,TRBJ2-1,TGTGCCAGCAGCCCTCGGGGCTTCCAGGAGGATGAGCAGTTCTTC,CASSPRGFQEDEQFF
NA,TRBV4-3,TRBD2,TRBJ2-7,TGCGCCAGCAGCCGAATAACTAGCGGGGGGGACTCCTACGAGCAGTACTTC,CASSRITSGGDSYEQYF
many,TRBV10-3,NA,TRBJ2-1,TGTGCCATCGGAACTCTCGGGAGTACAAATGAGCAGTTCTTC,CAIGTLGSTNEQFF
NA,TRBV27,TRBD1,TRBJ1-2,TGTGCCAGCAGTTTACCATGGGACAGGGCGGACTATGGCTACACCTTC,CASSLPWDRADYGYTF
few,TRBV29-1,TRBD1,TRBJ2-2,TGCAGCGCTGGGACAGGAACCCCCGGGGAGCTGTTTTTT,CSAGTGTPGELFF
few,TRBV29-1,NA,TRBJ2-3,TGCAGCGTTGAAGTAGTGGGTTCCGGTACAGATACGCAGTATTTT,CSVEVVGSGTDTQYF
NA,TRBV6-2/TRBV6-3,NA,TRBJ2-7,TGTGCCACTCCTCTCGGGGTGAGCTCCTACGAGCAGTACTTC,CATPLGVSSYEQYF
few,TRBV5-1,TRBD2,TRBJ2-2,TGCGCCAGCAGCTCCGGACTAGCGGGAGCGAACACCGGGGAGCTGTTTTTT,CASSSGLAGANTGELFF
NA,TRBV12-3/TRBV12-4,TRBD1,TRBJ2-3,TGTGCCAGCAGTGGGCCGGGACAGGGCCCAGATACGCAGTATTTT,CASSGPGQGPDTQYF
few,TRBV7-2,TRBD2,TRBJ2-1,TGTGCCAGCAGCTGGGGGGGTAACCTTGAGCAGTTCTTC,CASSWGGNLEQFF
NA,TRBV5-6,NA,TRBJ2-2,TGTGCCAGCAGCTCTCGCCCCCTCATACCCGGGGAGCTGTTTTTT,CASSSRPLIPGELFF
few,TRBV12-3/TRBV12-4,TRBD1,TRBJ2-3,TGTGCCAGCAGTCAAACCGGGACAGGAGGGGTCTTAGGGTATTTT,CASSQTGTGGVLGYF
NA,TRBV4-3,TRBD1,TRBJ2-2,TGCGCCAGCAGCCAAGAGGGAGGACAGGGGTCGCGTTTTATCACCGGGGAGCTGTTTTTT,CASSQEGGQGSRFITGELFF
NA,TRBV30,TRBD2,TRBJ2-7,TGTGCCTGGAGTGGAGCGGGGGCTGAGCAGTACTTC,CAWSGAGAEQYF
NA,TRBV20-1,NA,TRBJ1-1,TGCAGTGCTAGGGGGGGGACGGCGAACACTGAAGCTTTCTTT,CSARGGTANTEAFF
NA,TRBV29-1,NA,TRBJ1-2,TGCAGCTCTGGGCAGGGGCATGGCTACACCTTC,CSSGQGHGYTF
NA,TRBV10-1,TRBD1,TRBJ2-3,TGCGCCAGCAGTTTCGACAGGGACAACACAGATACGCAGTATTTT,CASSFDRDNTDTQYF
few,TRBV20-1,NA,TRBJ2-5,TGCAGTGCTAGAGATTGGGACGGCCAAGAGACCCAGTACTTC,CSARDWDGQETQYF
few,TRBV7-2,NA,TRBJ2-7,TGTGCCAGCAGCTTATCGGGGAAAGCAAGCGAGCAGTACTTC,CASSLSGKASEQYF
few,TRBV20-1,NA,TRBJ2-1,TGCAGTGCTGTGAGCGGGCCACCCTACAATGAGCAGTTCTTC,CSAVSGPPYNEQFF
many,TRBV20-1,NA,TRBJ2-7,TGCAGTGCTAGAGATCGCCGCTCCGACGCAGCTGAGCAGTACTTC,CSARDRRSDAAEQYF
NA,TRBV27,TRBD1,TRBJ1-2,TGTGCCAGCAGTTTCTGGGACAGGGGGACTGGCTACACCTTC,CASSFWDRGTGYTF
NA,TRBV27,NA,TRBJ2-7,TGTGCCAGCAGTAAAGGGACGACGGCCTACGAGCAGTACTTC,CASSKGTTAYEQYF
many,TRBV5-1,NA,TRBJ2-5,TGCGCCAGCAGCTTGGCCGCAGGGCGCGAGACCCAGTACTTC,CASSLAAGRETQYF
few,TRBV20-1,NA,TRBJ2-1,TGCAGTGCTAGAGATTCCGGGAACAATGAGCAGTTCTTC,CSARDSGNNEQFF
NA,TRBV21-1,NA,TRBJ2-3,TGTGCCAGCAGCTATCTACCGGGACTTACCCCCACAGATACGCAGTATTTT,CASSYLPGLTPTDTQYF
few,TRBV4-3,TRBD2,TRBJ2-1,TGCGCCAGCAGCCAAGACCCCCCCAGCGGGAGGGAGCAGTTCTTC,CASSQDPPSGREQFF
few,TRBV20-1,NA,TRBJ1-2,TGCAGTGCTGCAGCCGGGCCCAGCGACCCAGGCTACACCTTC,CSAAAGPSDPGYTF
few,TRBV9,NA,TRBJ2-5,TGTGCCAGCAGCGTAGGAGGGGGGCAAGGAGAGACCCAGTACTTC,CASSVGGGQGETQYF
many,TRBV5-5,NA,TRBJ1-5,TGTGCCAGCAGCTTGGTCCTTTTCAGCAATCAGCCCCAGCATTTT,CASSLVLFSNQPQHF
NA,TRBV12-3/TRBV12-4,NA,TRBJ2-2,TGTGCCAGCAGTTTCGGCCCGACCAACACCGGGGAGCTGTTTTTT,CASSFGPTNTGELFF
NA,TRBV2,NA,TRBJ2-7,TGTGCCAGCAGATTACAGTTGACTTCCTACGAGCAGTACTTC,CASRLQLTSYEQYF
NA,TRBV6-4,NA,TRBJ1-5,TGTGCCAGCAGTGAATTAAGAAATCAGCCCCAGCATTTT,CASSELRNQPQHF
once,TRBV20-1,NA,TRBJ2-4,TGCAGTGCGAAAAAGGGAGGAGGGAACATTCAGTACTTC,CSAKKGGGNIQYF
NA,TRBV20-1,TRBD2,TRBJ2-1,TGCAGTGCTAGAGATACGCGTGGAGGCGGGAGGGGTGAGCAGTTCTTC,CSARDTRGGGRGEQFF
once,TRBV21-1,NA,TRBJ2-2,TGTGCCAGCAGCAAAAGAGGGAGCCCCGCCGGGGAGCTGTTTTTT,CASSKRGSPAGELFF
NA,TRBV29-1,NA,TRBJ1-2,TGCAGCGTATCGACAGTGAAGGGTAGCTACACCTTC,CSVSTVKGSYTF
NA,TRBV3-1,NA,TRBJ2-5,TGTGCCAGCACCCTCCGAGCGTCCCTGGCGGAGACCCAGTACTTC,CASTLRASLAETQYF
few,TRBV11-2,TRBD1,TRBJ2-2,TGTGCCAGCAGCACGCGGACAGGGGACACCGGGGAGCTGTTTTTT,CASSTRTGDTGELFF
few,TRBV6-2/TRBV6-3,NA,TRBJ2-1,TGTGCCAGCAGTTACAGCCAAGGCAGGGTGAATTATGAGCAGTTCTTC,CASSYSQGRVNYEQFF
few,TRBV1,NA,TRBJ2-3,TGCACCAGCAGCCAACCCATAGCGGGGGGGTATTCAGATACGCAGTATTTT,CTSSQPIAGGYSDTQYF